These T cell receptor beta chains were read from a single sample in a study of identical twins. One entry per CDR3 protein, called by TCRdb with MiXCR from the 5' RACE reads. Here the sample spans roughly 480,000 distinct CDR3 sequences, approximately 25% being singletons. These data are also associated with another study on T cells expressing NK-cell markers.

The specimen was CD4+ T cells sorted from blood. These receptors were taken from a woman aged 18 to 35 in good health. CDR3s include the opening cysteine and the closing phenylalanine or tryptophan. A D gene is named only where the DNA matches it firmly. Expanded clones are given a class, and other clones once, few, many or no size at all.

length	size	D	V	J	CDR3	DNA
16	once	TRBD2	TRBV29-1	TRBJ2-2	CSVGLAGGTNTGELFF	TGCAGCGTGGGACTAGCGGGGGGAACGAACACCGGGGAGCTGTTTTTT
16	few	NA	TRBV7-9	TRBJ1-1	CASSLDRRFLNTEAFF	TGTGCCAGCAGCTTAGATCGACGGTTTTTGAACACTGAAGCTTTCTTT
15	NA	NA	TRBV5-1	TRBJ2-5	CASSLADYLQETQYF	TGCGCCAGCAGCTTGGCGGACTACCTGCAAGAGACCCAGTACTTC
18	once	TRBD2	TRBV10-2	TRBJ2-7	CASSQPGLAGGRTYEQYF	TGCGCCAGCAGTCAACCGGGACTAGCGGGAGGCCGCACCTACGAGCAGTACTTC
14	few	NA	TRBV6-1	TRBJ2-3	CASRRGRDTDTQYF	TGTGCCAGCAGGCGGGGCAGGGACACAGATACGCAGTATTTT
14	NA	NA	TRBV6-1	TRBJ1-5	CASSPGHALQPQHF	TGTGCCAGCAGTCCGGGACACGCACTACAGCCCCAGCATTTT
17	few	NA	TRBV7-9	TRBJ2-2	CASSPMDYSYATGELFF	TGTGCCAGCAGCCCCATGGACTATAGTTACGCCACCGGGGAGCTGTTTTTT
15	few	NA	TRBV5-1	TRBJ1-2	CASSPGGGIFYGYTF	TGCGCCAGCAGCCCTGGAGGGGGGATCTTCTATGGCTACACCTTC
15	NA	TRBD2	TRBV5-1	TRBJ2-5	CASRRLAGELETQYF	TGCGCCAGCAGGAGACTAGCGGGAGAACTAGAGACCCAGTACTTC
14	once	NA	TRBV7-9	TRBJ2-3	CASALAGFTDTQYF	TGTGCCAGTGCACTAGCAGGTTTCACAGATACGCAGTATTTT
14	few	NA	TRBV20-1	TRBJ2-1	CSAGLATRYNEQFF	TGCAGTGCTGGCCTAGCGACGCGATACAATGAGCAGTTCTTC
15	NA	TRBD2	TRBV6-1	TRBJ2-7	CASSGMRTSGDEQYF	TGTGCCAGCAGTGGGATGAGGACTAGCGGAGACGAGCAGTACTTC
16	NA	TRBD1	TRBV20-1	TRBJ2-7	CSARDPMTGSSYEQYF	TGCAGTGCTAGAGATCCCATGACAGGGAGCTCCTACGAGCAGTACTTC
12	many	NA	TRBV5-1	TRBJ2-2	CASSRGGGELFF	TGCGCCAGCAGCCGGGGTGGCGGGGAGCTGTTTTTT
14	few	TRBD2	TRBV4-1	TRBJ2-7	CASSRGGIGYEQYF	TGCGCCAGCAGCCGCGGGGGGATAGGCTACGAGCAGTACTTC
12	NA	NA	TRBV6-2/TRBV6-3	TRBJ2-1	CATKRGVGEQFF	TGTGCCACCAAAAGAGGCGTCGGTGAGCAGTTCTTC
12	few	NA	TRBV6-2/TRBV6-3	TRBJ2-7	CASGRTTNEQYF	TGTGCCAGCGGGAGGACTACCAACGAGCAGTACTTC
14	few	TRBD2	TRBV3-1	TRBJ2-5	CASSRSLAGETQYF	TGTGCCAGCAGCCGTTCTCTAGCGGGGGAGACCCAGTACTTC
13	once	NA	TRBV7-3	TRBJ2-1	CASGVQRNNEQFF	TGTGCCAGCGGGGTCCAGCGGAACAATGAGCAGTTCTTC
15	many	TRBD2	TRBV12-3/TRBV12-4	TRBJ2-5	CASSLGGSGRKTQYF	TGTGCCAGCAGTTTAGGGGGTAGCGGGAGGAAGACCCAGTACTTC
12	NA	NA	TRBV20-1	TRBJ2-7	CSASPEGYEQYF	TGCAGTGCTAGTCCTGAAGGCTACGAGCAGTACTTC
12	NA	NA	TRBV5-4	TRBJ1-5	CASSSSGQPQHF	TGTGCCAGCAGCTCCTCCGGTCAGCCCCAGCATTTT
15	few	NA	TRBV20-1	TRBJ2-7	CSARDPTAGAYEQYF	TGCAGTGCTAGAGATCCGACGGCCGGAGCCTACGAGCAGTACTTC
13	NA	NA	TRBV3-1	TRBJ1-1	CASSQVLRGEAFF	TGTGCCAGCAGCCAAGTCCTCAGGGGTGAAGCTTTCTTT
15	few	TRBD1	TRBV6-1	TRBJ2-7	CASSVGTGITYEQYF	TGTGCCAGCAGTGTCGGGACAGGGATAACCTACGAGCAGTACTTC
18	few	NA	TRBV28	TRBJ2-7	CASSPTRRVTISSYEQYF	TGTGCCAGCAGCCCCACGAGGCGGGTAACGATTAGCTCCTACGAGCAGTACTTC
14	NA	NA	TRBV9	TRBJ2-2	CASSVGQFTGELFF	TGTGCCAGCAGCGTAGGACAGTTCACCGGGGAGCTGTTTTTT
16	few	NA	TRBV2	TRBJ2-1	CASTRDRPSSYNEQFF	TGTGCCAGCACTCGGGACCGACCAAGCTCCTACAATGAGCAGTTCTTC
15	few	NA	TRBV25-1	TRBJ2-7	CASTSRLGKSYEQYF	TGTGCCAGCACCTCACGCCTAGGCAAGTCCTACGAGCAGTACTTC
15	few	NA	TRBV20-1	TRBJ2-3	CSARDPRETTDTQYF	TGCAGTGCTAGAGATCCCCGCGAGACCACAGATACGCAGTATTTT
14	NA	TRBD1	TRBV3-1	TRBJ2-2	CASSPVQGPGELFF	TGTGCCAGCAGCCCCGTACAGGGGCCCGGGGAGCTGTTTTTT
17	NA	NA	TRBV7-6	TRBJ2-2	CASSLAPVDSSTGELFF	TGTGCCAGCAGCTTAGCTCCCGTAGATAGTAGCACCGGGGAGCTGTTTTTT